The source of this T cell receptor (beta chain) is a study of cytomegalovirus exposure and HLA in healthy donors. Broader study findings: A missense variant in DCLRE1C was later tied to TCR beta V- and J-gene trimming. When a later analysis compared HLA-associated TCR beta chains with equally common others, the HLA-associated chains turned out to be more clonally expanded and to have lower generation probabilities. When the data were analyzed later, several of the most significant clusters appeared to be linked to common viral pathogens. Being productive about 87% or about 30% of the time was typical of most TCR beta V segments in an earlier analysis.

There are a few counts of this clone. Antigen unknown. 13 Jbeta primers and 60 Vbeta primers were used for the PCR. Sequencing used immunoSEQ multiplex PCR; TCRdb keeps in-frame clones, though not all of them. The sample comprises 150,000 or so clones, roughly 80% of which are singletons, and around 13% rests with the top ten. The V gene's germline CDR1 is SEHNR and CDR2 FQNEAQ (reference sequence). Trimming stripped 2 bases from V and 3 bases from J, with 14 bases between. The CDR3 is 15 amino acids. The sample comprised PBMCs. This clonotype was sampled from a man aged 35 to 55 in good health and CMV-seropositive. The V and J genes are TRBV7-9 and TRBJ2-7; a possible D gene is TRBD1 (5 bases). The CDR3 protein is CASSLISGAYYEQYF. Here the CDR3 DNA reads TGTGCCAGCAGCTTAATTTCTGGGGCCTACTACGAGCAGTACTTC.